The clone carrying this T cell receptor (beta chain) was counted at least ten times. TCRdb ran MiXCR on the 5' RACE reads and lists one entry per CDR3 protein. The table has more than 200,000 distinct CDR3 sequences, 20% to 30% seen once. The data belong to a study of CD8 T cells in ankylosing spondylitis. CDR1 is DFQATT and CDR2 is SNEGSKA in the germline V gene (reference sequence). The V and J ends lost 3 bases and 2 bases, in that order; junction bases with no gene match: 5. This CDR3 comprises 14 residues. Sequencing used blood, either unsorted or a sorted T cell fraction (not recorded which). The chain joins TRBV20-1 to TRBJ2-7, with 9 bases identical to TRBD1. This clonotype was obtained from a male donor with ankylosing spondylitis or in good health (not recorded which). CDR3 residues: CSARIGTGPYEQYF. The DNA for the CDR3 is TGCAGTGCTAGGATTGGGACAGGGCCCTACGAGCAGTACTTC.